A single sample gave rise to the 11 T cell receptor beta chains below, sequenced in a study of blood T cell repertoires in COVID-19. Libraries were prepared by immunoSEQ multiplex PCR; TCRdb keeps only in-frame clonotypes and omits some of them. This sample has more than 90,000 clones, with approximately 87% found just once. The sample comprised peripheral blood. These receptors were taken from a man in his 70s who had recovered from COVID-19.

J is TRBJ2-7 and V is TRBV3-1 (or the pseudogene TRBV3-2), with D tentatively TRBD1 (6 bases). CDR1 and CDR2 from the germline V gene are LGHDT and YNNKEL (reference sequence). This CDR3 is built from 14 residues. The germline V and J ends were trimmed by 0 bases and 13 bases, with 19 bases remaining between them. Written as DNA, the CDR3 is TGTGCCAGCAGCCAAGATTGGTTCAGGGGTACTATTTACTTC. Amino acids: CASSQDWFRGTIYF.

The CDR3 region is CATKGGPNSPLHF. The CDR3 nucleotides read TGTGCCACCAAAGGGGGACCCAATTCACCCCTCCACTTT. This chain connects TRBV2 to TRBJ1-6; D is perhaps TRBD1 (6 bases). The V gene lost 10 bases and the J gene lost 7 bases, with 14 bases spanning the gap. The CDR3 is made up of 13 amino acids. Looked up from germline, CDR1 is SNHLY and CDR2 is FYNNEI.

This chain connects TRBV21-1 to TRBJ2-3; TRBD2 is the table's D call and was not checked against the DNA. TRBV21-1 is noted as a pseudogene. The CDR3 has 16 residues. This CDR3 reads CASSKYNSGRTDTQYF. The CDR3 coding sequence is TGTGCCAGCAGCAAATATAATAGCGGGAGAACAGATACGCAGTATTTT.

The rearrangement joins TRBV7-9 to TRBJ2-7; 8 bases are shared with TRBD1. Germline V gene sequence: CDR1 SEHNR, CDR2 FQNEAQ (reference sequence). The CDR3 runs to 16 residues. The J segment lost 7 bases and the V segment lost 4 bases, leaving 15 bases of the junction unmatched. For the CDR3, the DNA is TGTGCCAGCAGCTCCCTGACAGGGGTGTTAGCGCTTGAGCAGTACTTC. Its translation is CASSSLTGVLALEQYF. The complete variable domain, with remaining parts taken from reference TRBV7-9 and TRBJ2-7, reads DTGVSQNPRHKITKRGQNVTFRCDPISEHNRLYWYRQTLGQGPEFLTYFQNEAQLEKSRLLSDRFSAERPKGSFSTLEIQRTEQGDSAMYLCASSSLTGVLALEQYFGPGTRLTVT.

The chain recombines TRBV24-1 with TRBJ2-5, with D possibly TRBD2 on 6 matching bases. From germline, CDR1 is KGHDR and CDR2 SFDVKD. The CDR3 spans 16 residues. V lost 1 base and J lost 7, with 18 bases in between. CDR3: CATSDFAGGGIGTQYF. The DNA of the CDR3 is TGTGCCACCAGTGATTTTGCGGGCGGCGGGATAGGGACCCAGTACTTC.

The J gene is TRBJ2-3, the V gene TRBV5-8; 15 nucleotides align to TRBD2. V dropped 3 bases and J dropped 4; count of bases not matched to a gene: 6. The CDR3 contains 17 residues. Germline CDR1 reads SGHTS; CDR2 reads YDEGEE. The CDR3 DNA is TGTGCCAGCAGCTCACGGACTAGCGGGAGGGTTGCAGATACGCAGTATTTT. Translation: CASSSRTSGRVADTQYF. Looking up the rest from reference TRBV5-8 and TRBJ2-3 gives the full variable domain: EAGVTQSPTHLIKTRGQQATLRCSPISGHTSVYWYQQALGLGLQFLLWYDEGEERNRGNFPPRFSGRQFPNYSSELNVNALELEDSALYLCASSSRTSGRVADTQYFGPGTRLTVL.

CDR3 DNA sequence: TGCGCCAGCAGCTTGGGGTTGGGGCAGGGTGAAGAGACCCAGTACTTC. The encoded protein is CASSLGLGQGEETQYF. V gene TRBV5-1 combines with J gene TRBJ2-5; D perhaps matches TRBD1 (5 bases). The CDR3 has 16 residues. With 0 bases removed from V and 3 bases from J, the gap between germline ends came to 15 bases. Germline assignment: CDR1 SGHRS and CDR2 YFSETQ.

This clone was detected only a few times. The CDR3 reads CASRGFGQRTYGYTF. The DNA for the CDR3 is TGTGCCAGCCGGGGTTTTGGACAGCGCACGTATGGCTACACCTTC. J is TRBJ1-2 and V is TRBV27; TRBD1 is a possible D gene (6 bases). This CDR3 has 15 residues. The V gene's germline CDR1 is MNHEY and CDR2 SMNVEV (reference sequence). With 8 bases removed from V and 5 bases from J, the gap between germline ends came to 21 bases.

A few counts support this clone. The gene calls are TRBV30 and TRBJ1-2; 7 bases are a match to TRBD1. CDR3 length: 13 amino acids. Germline V lookup: CDR1 GTSNPN, CDR2 SVGIG (reference sequence). V lost 0 bases, J lost 4 bases, and 2 bases stayed unmatched. The CDR3 bases are TGTGCCTGGAGTGTAGCAGGGGGCTATGGCTACACCTTC. This encodes CAWSVAGGYGYTF.

The chain combines TRBV19 with TRBJ2-1; TRBD1 matches 10 bases. Germline V gene lookup returns CDR1 LNHDA and CDR2 SQIVND (reference sequence). Trimming removed 9 bases from V and 4 bases from J; junction bases left unmatched: 3. The CDR3 totals 13 residues. CDR3 protein: CASRDRGYNEQFF. CDR3 nucleotide sequence: TGTGCCAGCCGGGACAGGGGTTACAATGAGCAGTTCTTC.

The chain's CDR3 is CASSAGRQTDTQYF. Written as DNA, the CDR3 is TGTGCCAGCAGCGCGGGACGACAAACAGATACGCAGTATTTT. This chain joins TRBV5-4 and TRBJ2-3, with D possibly TRBD2 on 6 matching bases. V was pared by 4 bases and J by 3 bases, with 12 bases between. The germline CDR1 and CDR2 sequences are SGHNT and YYREEE (reference sequence). This CDR3 is built from 14 residues.